What follows is one TCR beta chain and its context. Its cognate antigen is unknown. This sample is drawn from a study of prognosis after radiotherapy for stage I lung cancer. The study's findings and limits: Any tumor specificity that the expanded TCR clones may have had was not determined. Reportedly, TRBV and TRBJ gene usage differed by presence of metastases in patients. Medians of about 10,000 versus 6,900 showed unique TCR clone counts falling after stereotactic body radiation therapy.

Trimming cost V 6 bases and J 0 bases, with 12 bases left between them. Germline CDR1 is MGHRA and CDR2 is YSYEKL. CDR3 length: 15 amino acids. Amplification of the TCR beta CDR3 (from genomic DNA) was done by two-round multiplex PCR. Gene-specific TRBV and TRBJ primers were used in PCR round one. TCRdb reprocessed the multiplex PCR reads with MiXCR, giving one entry per CDR3 protein. Seen here are around 11,000 distinct CDR3 sequences, roughly half observed once, and the top ten hold about 7%. This specimen was PBMCs, taken before or after stereotactic body radiation therapy (not recorded which). The receptor's source is a donor over 45 with non-small cell lung cancer. The chain uses TRBV4-1 and TRBJ1-5, with D hard to call. This chain's CDR3 is CASSLLEGSNQPQHF. CDR3 bases: TGCGCCAGCAGTCTTTTGGAGGGTAGCAATCAGCCCCAGCATTTT.